The rows below give T cell receptor beta chains drawn from one sample of a study of OX40 agonist ivuxolimab in advanced cancers. Sequenced by immunoSEQ multiplex PCR; TCRdb stores in-frame clones only, minus some. The sample includes 65,000 to 75,000 clones, around 86% of them seen just once. The specimen comprised CD4+ or CD8+ T cells sorted from blood, sampled in a trial of the OX40 agonist ivuxolimab. Receptor source: an adult with an advanced solid tumor such as melanoma, head and neck, liver or kidney cancer. CDR3s include the opening cysteine and the closing phenylalanine or tryptophan. D genes are given only for firm matches. The size of a clone is reported for some rows only, either as once, few or many, or as a class for expanded clones.

V gene	J gene	D gene	clone size	CDR3 DNA	CDR3 protein
TRBV6-6	TRBJ2-5	-	once	TGTGCCAGCAGTTATGAAGGGGGTAGGACCCAGTACTTC	CASSYEGGRTQYF
TRBV6-1	TRBJ1-3	-	-	TGTGCCAGCAGTCTAGGGACAACCGGAAACACCATATATTTT	CASSLGTTGNTIYF
TRBV29-1	TRBJ2-2	-	few	TGCAGCGCCCTTACAGGGTTGAACACCGGGGAGCTGTTTTTT	CSALTGLNTGELFF
TRBV4-1	TRBJ2-2	TRBD2	-	TGCGCCAGCAGGTTTGGACTAGCCGGGGCCGGGGAGCTGTTTTTT	CASRFGLAGAGELFF
TRBV4-1	TRBJ1-2	-	-	TGCGCCAGCAGACCTCGGGACACTAACTATGGCTACACCTTC	CASRPRDTNYGYTF
TRBV6-5	TRBJ2-4	-	-	TGTGCCAGCAGTCGCCGGGACTTAAAAAACATTCAGTACTTC	CASSRRDLKNIQYF
TRBV7-2	TRBJ2-7	-	once	TGTGCCAGCAGCTTACTTGCTTACGAGCAGTACTTC	CASSLLAYEQYF
TRBV5-1	TRBJ2-3	TRBD2	-	TGCGCCAGCAGCTTCGGATCGACTAGCGGGGGGACAGATACGCAGTATTTT	CASSFGSTSGGTDTQYF
TRBV5-1	TRBJ1-1	TRBD1	-	TGCGCCAGCAGCCTGGGACAGGGGATCACTGAAGCTTTCTTT	CASSLGQGITEAFF
TRBV28	TRBJ1-5	-	-	TGTGCCAGCAGTCCTCATCTTACAGGGTTTCAGCCCCAGCATTTT	CASSPHLTGFQPQHF
TRBV28	TRBJ1-2	-	-	-	CASSSSGSGYTF
TRBV9	TRBJ1-6	-	-	TGTGCCAGCAGCGTATTGTCAGCCGGTTCACCCCTCCACTTT	CASSVLSAGSPLHF
TRBV5-4	TRBJ2-1	-	-	TGTGCCAGCAGCTTGGGTAGCGGCAACTCCTACAATGAGCAGTTCTTC	CASSLGSGNSYNEQFF
TRBV7-3	TRBJ2-7	-	few	TGTGCCAGCAGCTTAACAGCCCAGGGTCCCTCCTACGAGCAGTACTTC	CASSLTAQGPSYEQYF
TRBV6-4	TRBJ1-2	TRBD1	-	TGTGCCAGCAGCCCGGGACAGGGGGCCCAATATGGCTACACCTTC	CASSPGQGAQYGYTF
TRBV10-1	TRBJ2-3	TRBD2	-	TGCGCCAGCAGTGAGTCGCTAGCGGGGCACACAGATACGCAGTATTTT	CASSESLAGHTDTQYF
TRBV9	TRBJ1-2	-	-	TGTGCCAGCAGCCCCCAGAGGGTGGGGGCGCAAAACTATGGCTACACCTTC	CASSPQRVGAQNYGYTF
TRBV7-2	TRBJ2-5	-	-	TGTGCCAGCAGCCTGGCGGTGGAGGGGACCCAGTACTTC	CASSLAVEGTQYF
TRBV19	TRBJ2-3	TRBD1	-	TGTGCCACCGGGACAGGCGGGGCAGATACGCAGTATTTT	CATGTGGADTQYF
TRBV13	TRBJ2-5	TRBD2	-	TGTGCCAGCAGCCCAGAGCGGGGCAGGCCTAAGACCCAGTACTTC	CASSPERGRPKTQYF
TRBV7-6	TRBJ1-6	-	-	TGTGCCAGCAGCTTAACCCCGATCTCACCCCTCCACTTT	CASSLTPISPLHF
TRBV18	TRBJ1-1	-	-	TGTGCCAGCTCCCTGAACAGCCTTATGAACACTGAAGCTTTCTTT	CASSLNSLMNTEAFF
TRBV29-1	TRBJ1-2	-	-	TGCAGCGTTGATGGACACCGCGGGGCTGGCTACACCTTC	CSVDGHRGAGYTF
TRBV5-1	TRBJ2-3	TRBD2	-	TGCGCCAGCAGCTTGGGGCGGGGGGGCCCTGATACGCAGTATTTT	CASSLGRGGPDTQYF
TRBV18	TRBJ1-1	-	-	TGTGCCAGCTCACCGGAGTTGAACACTGAAGCTTTCTTT	CASSPELNTEAFF
TRBV5-1	TRBJ1-4	-	-	TGCGCCAGCAGCCCGCGGACAGCTAATGAAAAACTGTTTTTT	CASSPRTANEKLFF
TRBV5-1	TRBJ2-7	-	-	TGCGCCAGCAGCTTGCTGACAGGTCCCTACGAGCAGTACTTC	CASSLLTGPYEQYF
TRBV5-1	TRBJ2-6	-	-	TGCGCCAGCAGCTTGAGGGTGGCTGGGGCCAACGTCCTGACTTTC	CASSLRVAGANVLTF
TRBV18	TRBJ2-7	-	-	TGTGCCAGCTCATTAGACAGTACCTACGAGCAGTACTTC	CASSLDSTYEQYF
TRBV19	TRBJ1-1	TRBD1	-	TGTGCCAGTAGTATGGGGGACAGGGCGACAAATGAAGCTTTCTTT	CASSMGDRATNEAFF
TRBV7-3	TRBJ1-1	-	-	TGTGCCAGCAGCATGGGGAAAATGAACACTGAAGCTTTCTTT	CASSMGKMNTEAFF
TRBV6-5	TRBJ1-1	-	-	TGTGCCAGCAGCCCCTCCACCTTTCACACTGAAGCTTTCTTT	CASSPSTFHTEAFF
TRBV6-5	TRBJ1-5	-	-	TGTGCCAGCAGTCCCAAAGGGAGGAGCAATCAGCCCCAGCATTTT	CASSPKGRSNQPQHF
TRBV28	TRBJ2-7	-	-	TGTGCCAGCAGACCCGGACAGAACTCCTACGAGCAGTACTTC	CASRPGQNSYEQYF
TRBV4-1	TRBJ1-2	-	-	TGCGCCAGCAGCCAAGTCTCGACGGTGACGGGCTACACCTTC	CASSQVSTVTGYTF
TRBV5-6	TRBJ1-6	-	-	TGTGCCAGCAGCTTGAGTCAGGTAGTAAATTCACCCCTCCACTTT	CASSLSQVVNSPLHF
TRBV4-1	TRBJ2-1	-	once	TGCGCCAGCAGCCAACAAAGTAGCGGAACACAAAAGTATGAGCAGTTCTTC	CASSQQSSGTQKYEQFF
TRBV6-1	TRBJ1-2	TRBD1	-	TGTGCCAGCCAGGGGCAGGGGGCAGGTGGCTACACCTTC	CASQGQGAGGYTF
TRBV10-2	TRBJ2-2	-	-	TGCGCCAGCAGTGGGACAGCTCTCACCGGGGAGCTGTTTTTT	CASSGTALTGELFF
TRBV9	TRBJ2-1	TRBD2	once	TGTGCCAGCAGCGCGGGACTAGCTGACAATGAGCAGTTCTTC	CASSAGLADNEQFF
TRBV18	TRBJ2-5	-	-	TGTGCCAGCTCACCAAATTGGGGATCCCAAGAGACCCAGTACTTC	CASSPNWGSQETQYF
TRBV18	TRBJ1-2	-	-	TGTGCCAGCTCACCACCGACGTCGACAAGAAACTATGGCTACACCTTC	CASSPPTSTRNYGYTF
TRBV7-2	TRBJ2-1	-	-	TGTGCCAGCAGCTTAGGGAATCAGGGGCCCGAGCAGTTCTTC	CASSLGNQGPEQFF
TRBV6-5	TRBJ1-5	-	-	TGTGCCAGCAGTCCTCGGGACCTTAGCAATCAGCCCCAGCATTTT	CASSPRDLSNQPQHF
TRBV11-2	TRBJ1-4	-	-	TGTGCCAGCAGCTTAGTACCAACGGAAAAACTGTTTTTT	CASSLVPTEKLFF
TRBV5-1	TRBJ1-2	-	-	TGCGCCAGCAGTCCTATAGAACGAGGTGTTAATGGCTACACCTTC	CASSPIERGVNGYTF
TRBV28	TRBJ2-7	TRBD2	-	TGTGCCAGCAGTAACGCAGGACTAGCGGGAGCTCCCCACTACGAGCAGTACTTC	CASSNAGLAGAPHYEQYF
TRBV7-8	TRBJ1-5	TRBD1	-	TGTGCCAGCAGTTTAACCCGGGACAGGGGTTATCAGCCCCAGCATTTT	CASSLTRDRGYQPQHF
TRBV14	TRBJ1-6	TRBD1	-	TGTGCCAGCAGCCAAGGACAGGGTGGCAATTCACCCCTCCACTTT	CASSQGQGGNSPLHF
TRBV29-1	TRBJ2-2	TRBD1	-	TGCAGCGTGAGGGACAGGATAAACACCGGGGAGCTGTTTTTT	CSVRDRINTGELFF
TRBV7-9	TRBJ1-2	TRBD1	few	TGTGCCAGCACCCGAGGGACAGACTATGGCTACACCTTC	CASTRGTDYGYTF
TRBV5-1	TRBJ2-6	TRBD1	-	TGCGCCAGCAGCTCGACAGGGGCAAGACCCTACCACGCTCCGACTGGGGCCAACGTCCTGACTTTC	CASSSTGARPYHAPTGANVLTF
TRBV18	TRBJ2-7	-	-	TGTGCCAGCTCACCGTTGGTCCACGAGCAGTACTTC	CASSPLVHEQYF
TRBV28	TRBJ2-3	-	-	TGTGCCAGCAGTTTATGTGAGGGGGATTTGGAATGTGAGCAAGATACGCAGTATTTT	CASSLCEGDLECEQDTQYF
TRBV5-1	TRBJ2-1	-	-	TGCGCCAGCAGCTTGGCAAGGGCGGGTATCAATGAGCAGTTCTTC	CASSLARAGINEQFF
TRBV6-6	TRBJ1-5	-	few	TGTGCCAGCACCGGAAGTCTGGGGGATGGCAATCAGCCCCAGCATTTT	CASTGSLGDGNQPQHF
TRBV28	TRBJ1-2	-	-	TGTGCCAGCACGGGCGGGGGCGCGAATGGCTACACCTTC	CASTGGGANGYTF